This section outlines one T cell receptor beta chain sequence together with its context. The data are from a study of blood T cells in healthy people across ages. Then a second PCR, running roughly 7 to 11 cycles, was carried out with a sample-barcoded 5' primer and a J-beta primer mix. TCRdb re-derived calls from the 5' RACE reads in MiXCR, one entry per CDR3 protein. The sample gives about 1.6 million distinct CDR3 sequences, 30% to 35% of which show up once; approximately 10% is in the top ten. Unmatched junction bases numbered 17, after V lost 7 bases and J lost 11 bases. CDR3 length: 16 amino acids.

The V and J genes are TRBV12-3 or TRBV12-4 and TRBJ2-3, with 11 bases that match TRBD2. The origin of this receptor is a woman aged 25 to 39 in good health. Sequenced input: blood. The CDR3 loop is CASNMSSGGTPRRQYF. DNA for the CDR3: TGTGCCAGCAATATGTCTAGCGGGGGGACCCCGAGGAGGCAGTATTTT.